These 9 T cell receptor beta chains were sequenced from one sample in a study of regulatory T cells in long-lasting Graves disease. Time point reported: persistent/refractory GD, antithyroid drugs over 5 years with positive TRAb. Generation of the TCR library employed RNA extracted from PBMCs. For TCR beta, libraries came from iRepertoire HTBI primers and Arm-PCR of CDR3 regions. One entry per CDR3 protein, called by TCRdb with MiXCR from the multiplex PCR reads. The sample lists 400,000 to 600,000 distinct CDR3 sequences, roughly 21% seen once, with 6.5% to 9% in the top ten. The sample consisted of peripheral blood mononuclear cells (PBMCs), taken when the disease was refractory, from a patient treated with antithyroid drugs. These receptors were obtained from a female donor with Graves disease.

This clonotype was picked up one time. The rearrangement links TRBV12-3 or TRBV12-4 to TRBJ2-3, with 8 bases that match TRBD1. This CDR3 region has 14 residues. With V trimmed by 5 bases and J by 4 bases, 5 bases remained unmatched. CDR3 loop: CASSPSGGPDTQYF. CDR3 DNA: TGTGCCAGCAGTCCCTCAGGGGGCCCAGATACGCAGTATTTT.

In its sample, this clonotype was seen many times. This chain uses TRBV28 with TRBJ1-5; D may be TRBD1 (5 bases). From germline, CDR1 is MDHEN and CDR2 SYDVKM. Deletions cut 5 bases from V and 0 bases from J, with 20 bases between. This CDR3 is 18 amino acids long. The DNA for the CDR3 is TGTGCCAGCAGTCATAGGAGTTTCAAGGGGCATAGCAATCAGCCCCAGCATTTT. The encoded protein is CASSHRSFKGHSNQPQHF.

In its sample, this clonotype was seen a few times. The chain has TRBV15 and TRBJ2-1, with 12 bases aligning to TRBD2. V trimming: 0 bases; J trimming: 9 bases; junction bases outside the gene matches: 12. CDR1 and CDR2 (germline): LNHNV, YYDKDF (reference sequence). This CDR3 region has 18 residues. In DNA form, the CDR3 reads TGTGCCACCAGCAGAGATTCGACTAGCGGGAGACGAGTCGGTGAGCAGTTCTTC. Its translation is CATSRDSTSGRRVGEQFF.

This clonotype was detected many times. The rearrangement links TRBV28 to TRBJ2-5, with 11 positions matching TRBD1. The V gene end was trimmed by 7 bases and the J gene end by 1 base; junction bases not matched to a gene: 8. Germline V gives CDR1 MDHEN, CDR2 SYDVKM. The CDR3 totals 16 residues. In nucleotides, the CDR3 is TGTGCCAGCATTAAGGACAGGGGGCGAGGCCAAGAGACCCAGTACTTC. Translating it yields CASIKDRGRGQETQYF.

This clonotype came up a few times. The chain employs TRBV24-1 and TRBJ2-2; TRBD2 matches 7 bases. With 0 bases clipped from V and 1 base from J, the junction kept 4 bases outside the gene matches. The CDR3 spans 17 residues. From germline, CDR1 is KGHDR and CDR2 SFDVKD. The CDR3 sequence: CATSDLAAGLNTGELFF. The CDR3 DNA is TGTGCCACCAGTGATTTGGCAGCGGGACTGAACACCGGGGAGCTGTTTTTT.

This clonotype was counted a few times. The chain links TRBV11-2 to TRBJ1-4; tentative D call: TRBD1 (6 bases). This CDR3 has 14 amino acids. V lost 4 bases and J lost 8, with 14 bases in between. Germline-derived CDR1 and CDR2 are SGHAT and FQNNGV. The CDR3 DNA reads TGTGCCAGCAGCTCTCTAGGGGGGCAGGAAAAACTGTTTTTT. This codes for CASSSLGGQEKLFF.

This clonotype was counted many times. The chain employs TRBV2 and TRBJ1-1; TRBD1 matches at 11 bases. This CDR3 region has 15 residues. Germline-derived CDR1 and CDR2 are SNHLY and FYNNEI. The trim removed 5 bases at V and 4 bases at J, leaving 6 bases unmatched. Here the CDR3 reads CASSRDRGWGTEAFF. The CDR3 nucleotides read TGTGCCAGCAGTCGGGACAGGGGGTGGGGCACTGAAGCTTTCTTT.

On this clonotype itself: Since a much larger clone is just one base distant, this may be a read error. The V call is TRBV28, the J call TRBJ1-2; 8 bases align to TRBD1. The ends lost 8 bases at V and 5 bases at J; junction bases unmatched: 10. The germline gives CDR1 MDHEN, CDR2 SYDVKM. The CDR3 totals 14 residues. Here the CDR3 reads CASGSRQGIYGYTF. Written as DNA, the CDR3 is TGTGCCAGCGGTTCGAGACAGGGGATATATGGCTACACCTTC.

This clonotype was detected only a few times. This chain joins TRBV28 and TRBJ2-3; 7 nucleotides line up with TRBD2. The V segment lost 7 bases and the J segment 6 bases; nucleotides outside the gene matches: 19. Germline V gene sequence: CDR1 MDHEN, CDR2 SYDVKM. The CDR3 is made up of 17 amino acids. The CDR3 region has the DNA TGTGCCAGCACTTCCCTTGGCCGGGAGGTCCTTAGGGATACGCAGTATTTT. It encodes CASTSLGREVLRDTQYF.